This TCR beta chain comes out of a study of early T cells in non-severe SARS-CoV-2 infection (dated by TCRdb to the early 2020s). Concerning the study at large: TCR sequencing used bulk RNA from unsorted whole blood, so alpha and beta chains could not be paired. Findings and caveats that apply to the study as a whole: VDJdb matching was skewed toward anti-spike CD8 responses, so virus-specific expansions were likely underestimated and private and CD4 specificities were missed.

Comments on this clonotype: There is no known antigen for this receptor. Base quality data are lacking; no much larger clone is found one base away.

Library prep was done by 5' RACE. Reads for this sample came from a NextSeq 500. To correct for sequencing error and PCR bias, the TCR library protocol tagged individual cDNA molecules with unique molecular identifiers. Sequencing covered both TCR alpha and beta chains, and within each sample the abundances of alpha and beta sequences were tightly co-correlated. Concerning the study's data processing: V gene, J gene and CDR3 annotation of TCR sequences was performed with Decombinator V4. TCRs were defined as expanded if a significant change between any two time points was detected under a Poisson model with p below 0.0001. TCR abundances were normalised to the total number of TCRs sequenced in each sample and reported as counts per million. VDJdb, accessed 1 November 2021, was searched for CMV, EBV and SARS-CoV-2 annotated TCRs, with TCRs annotated for multiple antigens excluded. TCRdb reworked the public reads: Q25 trimming with fastp, MiXCR clone assembly, productive beta chains retained. Identical CDR3 protein sequences are pooled into one entry, listed with their most common genes and DNA. V and J calls and clone size were set by TCRdb, not the authors. Present in this sample are tens of thousands of distinct CDR3 sequences, more than 9% of which were seen just once. Jointly, the top ten make up about 5% of the sample.

Set within a cohort of healthcare workers in London, UK, this nested case-control study involved weekly PCR testing of nasopharyngeal swabs along with blood sampling. Between 23 and 31 March 2020, the week of the UK lockdown, healthcare workers were enrolled and then followed up weekly for as long as 16 weeks. The material sequenced was whole blood. This TCR derives from an adult who was a healthcare worker with PCR-confirmed SARS-CoV-2 infection or an uninfected control (not recorded which).

The base sequence is TGTGCCAGCAGCCGCGGACAGGTTAACACAGATACGCAGTATTTT. Its protein is CASSRGQVNTDTQYF. The sequence is built from TRBV11-2 and TRBJ2-3; 7 nucleotides in the junction match TRBD1. From cysteine to phenylalanine, the CDR3 is 15 amino acids long. Solely the CDR3 DNA is kept, with 45 bases framed from the first base. V trim: 5 bases; J trim: 2 bases; unmatched bases: 7. The germline V gene specifies SGHAT as CDR1 and FQNNGV as CDR2.